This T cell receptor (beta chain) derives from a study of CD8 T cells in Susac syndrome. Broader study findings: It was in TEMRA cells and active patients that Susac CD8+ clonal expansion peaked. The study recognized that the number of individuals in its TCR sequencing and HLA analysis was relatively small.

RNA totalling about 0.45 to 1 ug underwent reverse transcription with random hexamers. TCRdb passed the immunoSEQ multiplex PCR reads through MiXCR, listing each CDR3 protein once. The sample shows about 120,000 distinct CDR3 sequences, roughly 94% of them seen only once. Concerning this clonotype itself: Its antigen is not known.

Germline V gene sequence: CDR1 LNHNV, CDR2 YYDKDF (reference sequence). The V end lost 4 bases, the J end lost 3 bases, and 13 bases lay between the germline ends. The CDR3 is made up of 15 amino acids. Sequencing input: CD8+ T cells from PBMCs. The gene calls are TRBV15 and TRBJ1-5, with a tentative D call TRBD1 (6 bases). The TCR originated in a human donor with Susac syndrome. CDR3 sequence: CATSTGWGANQPQHF. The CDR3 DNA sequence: TGTGCCACCAGCACGGGTTGGGGGGCCAATCAGCCCCAGCATTTT.